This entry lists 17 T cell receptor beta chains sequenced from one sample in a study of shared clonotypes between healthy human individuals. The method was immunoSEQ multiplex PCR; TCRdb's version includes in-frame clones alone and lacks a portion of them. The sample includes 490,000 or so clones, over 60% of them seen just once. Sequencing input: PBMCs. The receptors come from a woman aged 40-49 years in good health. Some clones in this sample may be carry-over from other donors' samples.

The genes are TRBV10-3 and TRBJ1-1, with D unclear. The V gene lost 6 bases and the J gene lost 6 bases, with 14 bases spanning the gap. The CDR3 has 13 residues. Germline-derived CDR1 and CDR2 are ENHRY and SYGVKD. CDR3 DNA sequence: TGTGCCATCAGGGAGGAAGGGTCGGCTGAAGCTTTCTTT. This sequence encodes CAIREEGSAEAFF.

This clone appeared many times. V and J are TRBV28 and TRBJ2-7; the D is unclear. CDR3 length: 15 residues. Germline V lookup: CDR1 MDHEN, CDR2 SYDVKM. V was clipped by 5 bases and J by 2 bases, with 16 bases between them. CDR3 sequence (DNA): TGTGCCAGCAGTCGGATGGGCCAGCATCCCTACGAGCAGTACTTC. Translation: CASSRMGQHPYEQYF.

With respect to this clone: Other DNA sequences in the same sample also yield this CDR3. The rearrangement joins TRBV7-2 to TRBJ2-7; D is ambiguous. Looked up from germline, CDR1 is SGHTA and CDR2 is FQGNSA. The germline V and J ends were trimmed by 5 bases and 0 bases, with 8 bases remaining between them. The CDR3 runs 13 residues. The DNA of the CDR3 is TGTGCCAGCAGCCCTAGGGTCTCCTACGAGCAGTACTTC. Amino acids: CASSPRVSYEQYF.

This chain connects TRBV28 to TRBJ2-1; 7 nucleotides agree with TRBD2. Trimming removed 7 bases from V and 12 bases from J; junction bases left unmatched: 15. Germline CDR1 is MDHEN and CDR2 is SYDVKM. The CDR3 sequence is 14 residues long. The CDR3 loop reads CASTPTFGRAGQFF. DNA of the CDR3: TGTGCCAGCACCCCCACGTTTGGGAGGGCGGGGCAGTTCTTC.

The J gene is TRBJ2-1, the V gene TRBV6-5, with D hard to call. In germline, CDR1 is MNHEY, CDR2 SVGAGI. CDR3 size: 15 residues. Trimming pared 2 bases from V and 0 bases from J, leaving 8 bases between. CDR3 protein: CASSYQPPSYNEQFF. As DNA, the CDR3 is TGTGCCAGCAGTTACCAGCCTCCCTCCTACAATGAGCAGTTCTTC.

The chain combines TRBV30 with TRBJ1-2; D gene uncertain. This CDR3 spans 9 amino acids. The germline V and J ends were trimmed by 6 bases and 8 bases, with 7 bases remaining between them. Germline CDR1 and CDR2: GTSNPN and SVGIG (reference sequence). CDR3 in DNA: TGTGCCTGCAGTCCGGGCTACACCTTC. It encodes CACSPGYTF.

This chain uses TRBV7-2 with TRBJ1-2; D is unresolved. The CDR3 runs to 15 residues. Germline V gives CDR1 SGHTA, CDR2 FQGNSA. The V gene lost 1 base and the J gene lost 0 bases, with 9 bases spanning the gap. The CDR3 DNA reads TGTGCCAGCAGCTTAGGGGTTGTGGCTAACTATGGCTACACCTTC. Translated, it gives CASSLGVVANYGYTF.

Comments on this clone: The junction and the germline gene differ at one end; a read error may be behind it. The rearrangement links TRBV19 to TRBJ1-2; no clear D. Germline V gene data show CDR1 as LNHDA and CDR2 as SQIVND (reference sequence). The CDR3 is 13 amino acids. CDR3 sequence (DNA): TGTGCCAGTAGTATAGGGGCGACCTATGACTACACCTTC. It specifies CASSIGATYDYTF.

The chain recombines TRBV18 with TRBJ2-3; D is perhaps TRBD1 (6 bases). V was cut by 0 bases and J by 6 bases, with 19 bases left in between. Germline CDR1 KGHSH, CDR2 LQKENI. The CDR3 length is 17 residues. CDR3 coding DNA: TGTGCCAGCTCACCACCGGGCAGGGGTCTGTTTAGTGATACGCAGTATTTT. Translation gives CASSPPGRGLFSDTQYF. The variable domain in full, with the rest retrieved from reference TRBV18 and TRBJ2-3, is NAGVMQNPRHLVRRRGQEARLRCSPMKGHSHVYWYRQLPEEGLKFMVYLQKENIIDESGMPKERFSAEFPKEGPSILRIQQVVRGDSAAYFCASSPPGRGLFSDTQYFGPGTRLTVL.

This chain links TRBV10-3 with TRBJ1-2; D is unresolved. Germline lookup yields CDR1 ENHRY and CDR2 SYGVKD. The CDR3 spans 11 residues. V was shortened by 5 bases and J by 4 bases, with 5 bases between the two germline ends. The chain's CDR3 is CAISRAYGYTF. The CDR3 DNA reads TGTGCCATCAGTCGGGCCTATGGCTACACCTTC.

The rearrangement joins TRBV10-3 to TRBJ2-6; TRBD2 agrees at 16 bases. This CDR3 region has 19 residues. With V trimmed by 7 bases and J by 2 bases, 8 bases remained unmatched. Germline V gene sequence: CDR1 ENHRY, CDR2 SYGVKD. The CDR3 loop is CAITSGLAGGRAGANVLTF. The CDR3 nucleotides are TGTGCCATCACCTCGGGACTAGCGGGAGGGCGCGCTGGGGCCAACGTCCTGACTTTC.

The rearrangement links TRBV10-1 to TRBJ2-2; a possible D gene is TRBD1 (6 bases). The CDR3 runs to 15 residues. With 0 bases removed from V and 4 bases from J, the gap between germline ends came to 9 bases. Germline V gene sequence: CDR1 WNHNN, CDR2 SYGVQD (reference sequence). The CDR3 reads CASSESQGSTGELFF. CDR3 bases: TGCGCCAGCAGTGAGTCGCAGGGGAGCACCGGGGAGCTGTTTTTT.

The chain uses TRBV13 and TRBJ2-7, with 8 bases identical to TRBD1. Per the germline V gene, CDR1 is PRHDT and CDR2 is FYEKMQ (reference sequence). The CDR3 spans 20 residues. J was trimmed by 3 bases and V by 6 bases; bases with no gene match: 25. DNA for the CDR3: TGTGCCAGCAGAGTTCCCCCTCCCTCGGGAGACCAGGGGGCAAGCTACGAGCAGTACTTC. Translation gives CASRVPPPSGDQGASYEQYF.

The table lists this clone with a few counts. CDR3 protein: CASSSPYGGMNTEAFF. The CDR3 DNA reads TGTGCCAGCAGTTCTCCCTACGGGGGAATGAACACTGAAGCTTTCTTT. The rearrangement uses TRBV28 and TRBJ1-1, with D possibly matching TRBD1 (5 bases). CDR3 length: 16 residues. Trimming cost V 4 bases and J 0 bases, with 15 bases left between them. CDR1 is MDHEN, CDR2 SYDVKM, per germline.

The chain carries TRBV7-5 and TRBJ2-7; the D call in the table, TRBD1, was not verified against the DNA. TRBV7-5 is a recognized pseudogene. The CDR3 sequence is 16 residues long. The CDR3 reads CARSSIGQGVDYEQYF. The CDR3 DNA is TGTGCCAGAAGCTCCATAGGGCAAGGGGTGGACTACGAGCAGTACTTC.

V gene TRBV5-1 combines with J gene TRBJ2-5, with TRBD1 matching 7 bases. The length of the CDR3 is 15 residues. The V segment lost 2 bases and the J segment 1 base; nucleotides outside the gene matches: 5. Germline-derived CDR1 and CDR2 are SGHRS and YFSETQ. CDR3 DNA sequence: TGCGCCAGCAGCTTAATGCCAGGGGGCCAAGAGACCCAGTACTTC. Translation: CASSLMPGGQETQYF.

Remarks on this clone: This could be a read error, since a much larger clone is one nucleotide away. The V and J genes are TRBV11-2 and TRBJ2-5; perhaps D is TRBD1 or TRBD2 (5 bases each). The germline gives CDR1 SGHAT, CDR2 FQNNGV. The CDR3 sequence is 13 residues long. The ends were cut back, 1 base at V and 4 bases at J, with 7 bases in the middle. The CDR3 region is CASSLVGGETQYF. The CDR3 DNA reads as TGTGCCAGCAGCTTAGTTGGGGGAGAGACCCAGTACTTC.